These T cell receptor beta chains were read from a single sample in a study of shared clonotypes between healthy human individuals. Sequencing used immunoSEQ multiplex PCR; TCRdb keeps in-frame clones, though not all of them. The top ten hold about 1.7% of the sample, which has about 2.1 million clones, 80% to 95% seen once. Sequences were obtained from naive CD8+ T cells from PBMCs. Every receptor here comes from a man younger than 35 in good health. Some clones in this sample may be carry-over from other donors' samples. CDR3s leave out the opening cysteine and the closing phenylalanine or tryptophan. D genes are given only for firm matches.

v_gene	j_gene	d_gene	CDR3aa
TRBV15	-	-	ATSRDSAGEQY
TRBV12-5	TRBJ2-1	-	ASAALPYWDEQF
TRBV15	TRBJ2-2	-	ATSRDRGANTGELF
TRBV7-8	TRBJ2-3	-	ASSLDETISTDTQY
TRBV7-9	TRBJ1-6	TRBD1	ASSFADRGGSPLH
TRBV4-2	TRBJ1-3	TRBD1	ASSTGQGYGNTIY
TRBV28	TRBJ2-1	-	ATQQRPVYNEQF
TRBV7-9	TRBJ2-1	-	ATEGQSYSYNEQF
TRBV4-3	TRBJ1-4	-	ASSQKANLGELF
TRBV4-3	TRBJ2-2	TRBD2	ASTAGAYTGELF
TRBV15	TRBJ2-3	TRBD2	ATSRVAGGTDTQY
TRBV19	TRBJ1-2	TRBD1	ASTTGVGNYGYT
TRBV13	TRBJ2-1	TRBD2	ASSFPSGPSDEQF
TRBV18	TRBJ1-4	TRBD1	ASSPTGGTNEKLF
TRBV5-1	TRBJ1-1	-	ASSWTENTEAF